These 21 T cell receptor beta chains came from one sample sequenced in a study of CD8 T cells in Susac syndrome. RNA in amounts of about 0.5 to 1 ug was reverse transcribed with random hexamers. TCRdb ran MiXCR on the immunoSEQ multiplex PCR reads and lists one entry per CDR3 protein. The table has about 180,000 distinct CDR3 sequences, about 93% seen once. The sample consisted of CD4+ T cells from PBMCs. All receptors come from a human donor with Susac syndrome.

This chain links TRBV20-1 with TRBJ1-1; no clear D gene. The CDR3 is made up of 14 amino acids. Trimming took 3 bases from V and 1 from J, leaving 12 bases between them. CDR1 and CDR2 from the germline V gene are DFQATT and SNEGSKA (reference sequence). The DNA of the CDR3 is TGCAGTGCTAGCCCTAGATGGGCGAACACTGAAGCTTTCTTT. Amino acid sequence: CSASPRWANTEAFF.

CDR3 nucleotides: TGTGCCAGTAGTATGGGGTACAATGAGCAGTTCTTC. Its protein is CASSMGYNEQFF. The rearrangement uses TRBV19 and TRBJ2-1; D is unclear. Germline CDR1 is LNHDA and CDR2 is SQIVND (reference sequence). CDR3 size: 12 residues. The V and J ends lost 3 bases and 4 bases respectively, with 4 bases between them.

The chain couples TRBV18 to TRBJ2-7, with D hard to call. This CDR3 region has 15 residues. V shed 6 bases and J shed 0 bases, with 15 bases lying between them. CDR1 is KGHSH, CDR2 LQKENI, per germline. The CDR3 here is CASSVNARYSYEQYF. DNA for the CDR3: TGTGCCAGCTCGGTTAACGCACGGTACTCCTACGAGCAGTACTTC.

The chain carries TRBV2 and TRBJ2-2; the D gene is possibly TRBD1 (6 bases). Germline assignment: CDR1 SNHLY and CDR2 FYNNEI. The length of the CDR3 is 16 residues. V lost 0 bases, J lost 7 bases, and 15 bases lay in between. CDR3 amino acids: CASSEASGEVFGELFF. The CDR3, as DNA: TGTGCCAGCAGTGAAGCGTCAGGGGAAGTCTTCGGGGAGCTGTTTTTT.

This clonotype showed up just a few times. The CDR3 here is CASSLNEKLFF. CDR3 nucleotides: TGTGCCAGCAGCTTAAATGAAAAACTGTTTTTT. The chain is built from TRBV7-9 and TRBJ1-4; D remains ambiguous. CDR3 length equals 11 residues. Germline V lookup: CDR1 SEHNR, CDR2 FQNEAQ (reference sequence). Trimming shortened V by 2 bases and J by 5 bases, and 0 bases separated the two germline ends.

The count of this clonotype is one. This rearrangement joins TRBV7-9 to TRBJ2-1; the D gene is possibly TRBD1 (6 bases). In germline, CDR1 is SEHNR, CDR2 FQNEAQ (reference sequence). The germline V and J ends were trimmed by 5 bases and 5 bases, with 16 bases remaining between them. The CDR3 is 15 amino acids. CDR3 residues: CASSPTAGAHNEQFF. CDR3 bases: TGTGCCAGCAGCCCGACCGCAGGGGCCCACAATGAGCAGTTCTTC.

V gene TRBV20-1 combines with J gene TRBJ2-3, with D maybe TRBD2 (6 bases). The CDR3 has 13 residues. Germline values: CDR1 DFQATT, CDR2 SNEGSKA (reference sequence). Trimming removed 7 bases from V and 0 bases from J, with 11 bases in between. Written as DNA, the CDR3 is TGCAGTGTCGTAGCGGAGAGCACAGATACGCAGTATTTT. It codes for CSVVAESTDTQYF.

This chain connects TRBV20-1 to TRBJ2-2; 8 nucleotides agree with TRBD2. The V segment lost 2 bases and the J segment 6 bases; nucleotides outside the gene matches: 8. The CDR3 contains 15 residues. Germline CDR1 DFQATT, CDR2 SNEGSKA (reference sequence). The CDR3 here is CSARPAGVSPGELFF. DNA for the CDR3: TGCAGTGCTAGACCAGCGGGAGTGTCTCCCGGGGAGCTGTTTTTT.

The V gene is TRBV12-3 or TRBV12-4, the J gene TRBJ1-6; D call uncertain. This CDR3 contains 14 residues. V was pared by 5 bases and J by 8 bases, with 13 bases between. This CDR3 is CASSPRGDDSPLHF. The DNA of the CDR3 is TGTGCCAGCAGTCCCCGAGGTGATGATTCACCCCTCCACTTT.

CDR3 residues: CASSQALAGGQPQHF. The CDR3 coding sequence is TGTGCCAGCAGCCAAGCTCTGGCAGGGGGTCAGCCCCAGCATTTT. The rearrangement links TRBV4-2 to TRBJ1-5, with 7 bases lining up with TRBD1. The J segment lost 6 bases and the V segment lost 1 base, leaving 6 bases of the junction unmatched. The CDR3 spans 15 residues. Germline loops: CDR1 LGHNA, CDR2 YNFKEQ.

This clonotype was detected only once. This rearrangement joins TRBV4-2 to TRBJ2-1; 7 bases agree with TRBD2. From germline, CDR1 is LGHNA and CDR2 YNFKEQ. The CDR3 extends over 15 amino acids. Trimming at V came to 4 bases and at J to 6 bases, leaving 9 bases not matched to a gene. This CDR3 is CASSRGLAALNEQFF. The CDR3 region has the DNA TGTGCCAGCAGCCGCGGGCTAGCGGCTCTCAATGAGCAGTTCTTC.

The genes are TRBV9 and TRBJ2-3, with 8 bases aligning to TRBD2. From germline, CDR1 is SGDLS and CDR2 YYNGEE. The junction had 10 bases not matched to a gene; V was cut back by 4 bases and J by 6 bases. This CDR3 is built from 15 residues. The CDR3 sequence is CASSTSGSGADTQYF. Here the CDR3 DNA reads TGTGCCAGCAGCACGAGCGGTAGCGGGGCTGATACGCAGTATTTT.

The table lists this clonotype with a count of one. V usage is TRBV20-1 and J usage is TRBJ1-1; the D gene is possibly TRBD1 (6 bases). The CDR3 runs to 12 residues. The V end lost 2 bases, the J end lost 4 bases, and 8 bases lay between the germline ends. CDR1 DFQATT and CDR2 SNEGSKA come from the germline V gene (reference sequence). Here the CDR3 DNA reads TGCAGTGCTAGACAGGGGACCACTGAAGCTTTCTTT. Translation: CSARQGTTEAFF.

The chain couples TRBV24-1 to TRBJ2-3; a weak D match, TRBD2 (6 bases). The germline V gene has CDR1 KGHDR and CDR2 SFDVKD. This CDR3 has 14 residues. V was trimmed by 9 bases and J by 6 bases, leaving 18 bases between them. This CDR3 reads CATGQGLSGDTQYF. The CDR3 DNA sequence: TGTGCCACCGGCCAGGGACTCTCAGGGGATACGCAGTATTTT.

The V call is TRBV12-3 or TRBV12-4, the J call TRBJ1-2; TRBD1 matches 10 bases. V lost 6 bases, J lost 6 bases, and 10 bases stayed unmatched. This CDR3 is built from 15 residues. CDR3 amino acids: CASSRQGASSDGYTF. In DNA form, the CDR3 reads TGTGCCAGCAGCAGACAGGGGGCGTCGAGCGATGGCTACACCTTC.

This clonotype has a handful of counts. The chain recombines TRBV18 with TRBJ2-5, with 7 bases matching TRBD1. Germline assignment: CDR1 KGHSH and CDR2 LQKENI. The J segment lost 1 base and the V segment lost 4 bases, leaving 3 bases of the junction unmatched. The CDR3 has 14 amino acids. The CDR3 reads CASSLGDSQETQYF. The CDR3 DNA reads TGTGCCAGCTCACTGGGGGACAGCCAAGAGACCCAGTACTTC.

The V and J genes are TRBV25-1 and TRBJ1-1, with TRBD1 matching over 7 bases. J lost 3 bases, V lost 6 bases, and 7 bases had no gene match. In germline, CDR1 is MGHDK, CDR2 SYGVNS. The CDR3 has 14 residues. CDR3 DNA sequence: TGTGCCAGCAGAAGCAGGGGGGGTGACACTGAAGCTTTCTTT. It yields the protein CASRSRGGDTEAFF.

The chain joins TRBV19 to TRBJ2-7; possibly TRBD2 for D (5 bases). CDR3 length: 14 residues. Between the trimmed V and J ends, which lost 6 bases and 0 bases, there was a span of 12 bases. Germline CDR1 and CDR2: LNHDA and SQIVND (reference sequence). CDR3: CASSPQRNSYEQYF. The CDR3 bases are TGTGCCAGTAGCCCCCAGCGGAACTCCTACGAGCAGTACTTC.

This clonotype was found once. The gene calls are TRBV2 and TRBJ2-1; TRBD2 aligns across 7 bases. Unmatched junction bases numbered 7, after V lost 11 bases and J lost 3 bases. In germline, CDR1 is SNHLY, CDR2 FYNNEI. The CDR3 has 13 residues. The CDR3: CAGGEAYYNEQFF. As DNA, the CDR3 is TGTGCCGGGGGGGAGGCCTACTACAATGAGCAGTTCTTC. Complete variable domain (other parts from reference TRBV2 and TRBJ2-1): EPEVTQTPSHQVTQMGQEVILRCVPISNHLYFYWYRQILGQKVEFLVSFYNNEISEKSEIFDDQFSVERPDGSNFTLKIRSTKLEDSAMYFCAGGEAYYNEQFFGPGTRLTVL.

The rearrangement joins TRBV28 to TRBJ2-5; D might be TRBD2 (6 bases). The CDR3 extends over 17 amino acids. Trimming stripped 6 bases from V and 5 bases from J, with 25 bases between. Germline CDR1 and CDR2: MDHEN and SYDVKM. The CDR3 region is CASSSYDGSTQGETQYF. In nucleotides, the CDR3 is TGTGCCAGCAGCAGCTACGACGGGAGTACCCAAGGGGAGACCCAGTACTTC.

V gene TRBV6-6 combines with J gene TRBJ2-3; unclear D gene. The V end was cut by 6 bases, the J end by 5 bases, with 9 bases between. This CDR3 spans 12 amino acids. Germline V lookup: CDR1 MNHNY, CDR2 SVGAGI (reference sequence). The chain's CDR3 is CASSSRQDTQYF. The DNA for the CDR3 is TGTGCCAGCAGCTCCCGGCAAGATACGCAGTATTTT.